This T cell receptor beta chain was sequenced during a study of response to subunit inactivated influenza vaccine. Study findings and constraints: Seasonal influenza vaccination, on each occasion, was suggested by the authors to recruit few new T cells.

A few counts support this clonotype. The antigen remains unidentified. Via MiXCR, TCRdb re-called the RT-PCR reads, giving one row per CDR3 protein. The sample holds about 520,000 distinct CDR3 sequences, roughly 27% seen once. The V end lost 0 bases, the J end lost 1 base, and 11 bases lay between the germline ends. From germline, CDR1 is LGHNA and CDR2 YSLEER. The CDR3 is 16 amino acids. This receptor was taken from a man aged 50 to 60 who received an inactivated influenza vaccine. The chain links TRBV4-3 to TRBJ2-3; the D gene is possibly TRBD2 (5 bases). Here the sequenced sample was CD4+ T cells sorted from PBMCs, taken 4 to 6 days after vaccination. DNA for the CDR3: TGCGCCAGCAGCCAAGATATTAAGCGGCGCACAGATACGCAGTATTTT. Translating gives CASSQDIKRRTDTQYF.